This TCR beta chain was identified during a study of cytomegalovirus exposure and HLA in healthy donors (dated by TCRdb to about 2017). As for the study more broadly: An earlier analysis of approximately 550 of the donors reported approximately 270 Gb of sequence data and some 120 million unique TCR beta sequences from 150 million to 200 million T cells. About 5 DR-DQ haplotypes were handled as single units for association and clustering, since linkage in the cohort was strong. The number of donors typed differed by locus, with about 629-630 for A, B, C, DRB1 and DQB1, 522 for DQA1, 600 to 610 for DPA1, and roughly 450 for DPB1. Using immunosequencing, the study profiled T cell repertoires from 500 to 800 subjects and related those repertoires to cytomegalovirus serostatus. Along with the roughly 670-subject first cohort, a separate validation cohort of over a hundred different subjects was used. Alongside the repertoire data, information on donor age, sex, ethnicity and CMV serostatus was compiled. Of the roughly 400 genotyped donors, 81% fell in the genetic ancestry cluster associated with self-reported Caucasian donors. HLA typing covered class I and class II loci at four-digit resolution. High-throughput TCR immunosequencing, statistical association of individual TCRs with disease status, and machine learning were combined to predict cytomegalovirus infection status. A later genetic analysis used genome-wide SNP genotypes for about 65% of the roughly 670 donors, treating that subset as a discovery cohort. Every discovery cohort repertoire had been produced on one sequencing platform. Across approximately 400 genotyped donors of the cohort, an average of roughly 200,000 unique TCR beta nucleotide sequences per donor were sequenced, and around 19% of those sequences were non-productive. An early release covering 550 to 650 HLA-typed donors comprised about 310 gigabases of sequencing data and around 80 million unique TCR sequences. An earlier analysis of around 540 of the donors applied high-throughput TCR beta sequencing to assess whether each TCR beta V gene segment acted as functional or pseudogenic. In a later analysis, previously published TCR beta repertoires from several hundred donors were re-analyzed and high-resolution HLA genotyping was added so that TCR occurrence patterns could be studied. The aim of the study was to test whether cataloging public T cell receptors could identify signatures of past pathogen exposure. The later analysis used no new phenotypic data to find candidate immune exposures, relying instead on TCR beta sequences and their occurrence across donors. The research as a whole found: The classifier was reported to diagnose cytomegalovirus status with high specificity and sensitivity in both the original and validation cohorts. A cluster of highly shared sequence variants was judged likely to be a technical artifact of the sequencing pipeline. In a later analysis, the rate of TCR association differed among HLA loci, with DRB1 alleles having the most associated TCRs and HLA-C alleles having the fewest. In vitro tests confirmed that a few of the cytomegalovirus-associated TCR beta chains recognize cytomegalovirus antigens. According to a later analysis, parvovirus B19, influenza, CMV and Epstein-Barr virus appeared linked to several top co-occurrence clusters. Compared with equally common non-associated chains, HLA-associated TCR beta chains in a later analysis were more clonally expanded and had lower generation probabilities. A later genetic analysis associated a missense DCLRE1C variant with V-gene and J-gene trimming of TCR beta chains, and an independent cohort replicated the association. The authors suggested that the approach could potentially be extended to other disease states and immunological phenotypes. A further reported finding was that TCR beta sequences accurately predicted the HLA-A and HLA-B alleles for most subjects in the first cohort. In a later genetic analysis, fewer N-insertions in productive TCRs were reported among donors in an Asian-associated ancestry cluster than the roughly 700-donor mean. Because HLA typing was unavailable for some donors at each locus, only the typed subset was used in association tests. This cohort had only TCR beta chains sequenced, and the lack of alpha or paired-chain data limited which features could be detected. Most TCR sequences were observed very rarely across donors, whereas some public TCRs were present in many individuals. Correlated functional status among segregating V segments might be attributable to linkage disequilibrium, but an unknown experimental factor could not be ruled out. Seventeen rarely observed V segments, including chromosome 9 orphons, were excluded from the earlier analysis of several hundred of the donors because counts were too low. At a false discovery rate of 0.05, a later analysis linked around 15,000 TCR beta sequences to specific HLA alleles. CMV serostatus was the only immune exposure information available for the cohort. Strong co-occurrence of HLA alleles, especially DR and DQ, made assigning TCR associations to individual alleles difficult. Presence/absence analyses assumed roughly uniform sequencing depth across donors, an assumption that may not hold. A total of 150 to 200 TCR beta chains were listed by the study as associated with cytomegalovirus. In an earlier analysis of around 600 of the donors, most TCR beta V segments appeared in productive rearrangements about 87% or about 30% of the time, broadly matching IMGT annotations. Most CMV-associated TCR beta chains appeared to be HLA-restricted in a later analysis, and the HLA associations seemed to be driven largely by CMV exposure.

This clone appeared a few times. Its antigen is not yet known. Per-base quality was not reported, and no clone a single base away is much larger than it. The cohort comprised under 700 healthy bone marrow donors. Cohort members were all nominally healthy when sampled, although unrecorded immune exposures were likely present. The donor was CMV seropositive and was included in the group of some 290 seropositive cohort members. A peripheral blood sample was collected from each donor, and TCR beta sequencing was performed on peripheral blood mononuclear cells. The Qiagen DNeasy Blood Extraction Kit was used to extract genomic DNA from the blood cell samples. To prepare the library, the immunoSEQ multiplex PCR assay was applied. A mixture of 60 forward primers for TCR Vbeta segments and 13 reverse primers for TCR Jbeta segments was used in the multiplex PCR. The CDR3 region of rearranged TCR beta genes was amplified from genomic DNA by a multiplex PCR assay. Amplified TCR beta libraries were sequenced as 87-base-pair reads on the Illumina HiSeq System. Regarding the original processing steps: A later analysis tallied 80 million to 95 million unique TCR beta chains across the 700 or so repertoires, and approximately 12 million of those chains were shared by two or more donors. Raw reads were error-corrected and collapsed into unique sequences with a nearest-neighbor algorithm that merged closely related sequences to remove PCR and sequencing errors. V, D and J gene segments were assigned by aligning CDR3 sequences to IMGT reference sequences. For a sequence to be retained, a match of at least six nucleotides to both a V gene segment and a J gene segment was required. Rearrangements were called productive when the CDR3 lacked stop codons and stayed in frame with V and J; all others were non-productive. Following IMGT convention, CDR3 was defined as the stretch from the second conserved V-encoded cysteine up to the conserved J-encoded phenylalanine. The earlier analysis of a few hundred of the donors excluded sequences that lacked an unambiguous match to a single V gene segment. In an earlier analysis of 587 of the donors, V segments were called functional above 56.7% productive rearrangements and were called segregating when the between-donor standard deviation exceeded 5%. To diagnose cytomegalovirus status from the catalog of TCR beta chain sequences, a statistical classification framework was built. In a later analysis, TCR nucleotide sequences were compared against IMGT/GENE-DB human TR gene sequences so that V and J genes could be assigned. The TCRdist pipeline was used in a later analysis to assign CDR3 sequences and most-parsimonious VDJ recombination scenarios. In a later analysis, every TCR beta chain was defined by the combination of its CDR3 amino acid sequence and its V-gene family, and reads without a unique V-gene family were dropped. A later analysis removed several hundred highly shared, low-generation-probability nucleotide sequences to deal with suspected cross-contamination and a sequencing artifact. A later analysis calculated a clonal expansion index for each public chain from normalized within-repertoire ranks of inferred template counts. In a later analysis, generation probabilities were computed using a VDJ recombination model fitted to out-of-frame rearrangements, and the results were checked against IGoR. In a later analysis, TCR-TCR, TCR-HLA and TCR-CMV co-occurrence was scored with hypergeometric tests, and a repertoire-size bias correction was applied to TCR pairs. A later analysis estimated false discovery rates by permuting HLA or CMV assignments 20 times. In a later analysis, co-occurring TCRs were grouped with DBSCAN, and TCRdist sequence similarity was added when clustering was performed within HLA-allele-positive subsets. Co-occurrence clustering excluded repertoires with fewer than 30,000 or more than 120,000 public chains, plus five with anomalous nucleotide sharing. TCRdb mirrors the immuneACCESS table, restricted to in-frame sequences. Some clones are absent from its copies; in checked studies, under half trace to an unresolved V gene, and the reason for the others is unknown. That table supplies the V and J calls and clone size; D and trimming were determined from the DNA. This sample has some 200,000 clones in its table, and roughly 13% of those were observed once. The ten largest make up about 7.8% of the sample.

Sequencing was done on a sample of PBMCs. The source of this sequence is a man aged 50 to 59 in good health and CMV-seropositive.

The encoded CDR3 is CATSSHREETQYF. The DNA sequence is given as TGTGCCACCAGCTCGCACAGGGAGGAGACCCAGTACTTC. The rearranged segments are TRBV15 and TRBJ2-5, and TRBD1 may be the D gene, going by 6 matching bases. CDR1 is given as LNHNV and CDR2 as YYDKDF, both from the germline V gene (reference sequence). V drops 5 bases and J drops 5 bases, leaving 12 bases in between. The CDR3 starts with the cysteine, ends with the phenylalanine, and has 13 residues. Here the CDR3 DNA is all that survives: 39 bases in frame from base 1. Joined to the reference TRBV15 and TRBJ2-5 proteins, this CDR3 gives the full variable domain: DAMVIQNPRYQVTQFGKPVTLSCSQTLNHNVMYWYQQKSSQAPKLLFHYYDKDFNNEADTPDNFQSRRPNTSFCFLDIRSPGLGDTAMYLCATSSHREETQYFGPGTRLLVL.